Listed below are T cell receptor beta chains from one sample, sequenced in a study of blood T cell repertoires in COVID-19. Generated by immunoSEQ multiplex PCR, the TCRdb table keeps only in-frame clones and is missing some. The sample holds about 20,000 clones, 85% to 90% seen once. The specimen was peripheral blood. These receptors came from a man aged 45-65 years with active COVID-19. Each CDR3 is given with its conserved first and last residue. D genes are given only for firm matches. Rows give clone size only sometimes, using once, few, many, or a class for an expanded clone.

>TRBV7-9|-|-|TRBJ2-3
TGTGCCAGCAGCGCGGGAATCGCCGGGGATACGCAGTATTTT
CASSAGIAGDTQYF
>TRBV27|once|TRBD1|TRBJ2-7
TGTGCCAGCAGTTTACTTGGGACAGGGGAAAATGAGCAGTACTTC
CASSLLGTGENEQYF
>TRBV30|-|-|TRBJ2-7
TGTGCCTGGAGTGCCCGGGACACCCCCTCCTACGAGCAGTACTTC
CAWSARDTPSYEQYF
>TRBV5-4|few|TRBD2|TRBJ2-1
TGTGCCAGCAGCCACCTTACCCTGCGGGGGGGCTACAATGAGCAGTTCTTC
CASSHLTLRGGYNEQFF
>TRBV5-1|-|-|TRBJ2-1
TGCGCCAGCAGCTTGGCCCGTGGGGGCTCGGATGAGCAGTTCTTC
CASSLARGGSDEQFF
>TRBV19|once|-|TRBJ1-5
TGTGCCTCCTGGTCGGGATACAGTGGCCCCCAGCATTTT
CASWSGYSGPQHF
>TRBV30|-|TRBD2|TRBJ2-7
TGTGCTTTAGCGGGGGACTCCTACGAGCAGTACTTC
CALAGDSYEQYF
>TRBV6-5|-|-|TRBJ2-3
TGTGCCAGCAGTTACATGTCGGGAAACACAGATACGCAGTATTTT
CASSYMSGNTDTQYF
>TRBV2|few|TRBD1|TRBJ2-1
TGTGCCAGCAGTGGGAGCAGGACAGGGGGGCAGTTCTTC
CASSGSRTGGQFF
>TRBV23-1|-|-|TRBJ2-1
TGCGCCAGCAGTCTGATTGGACAGCACAATGAGCAGTTCTTC
CASSLIGQHNEQFF
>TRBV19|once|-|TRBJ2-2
TGTGCCAGTAGTATAGGACAGGCCCAAACCGGGGAGCTGTTTTTT
CASSIGQAQTGELFF
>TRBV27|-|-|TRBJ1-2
TGTACCAGCAGTTTATCTCGGTTTAGGGCAGGGAATAACTATGGCTACACCTTC
CTSSLSRFRAGNNYGYTF
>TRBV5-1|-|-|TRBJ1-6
TGCGCCAGCAGCTTGGGTGGCACGGCGGGGTCACCCCTCCACTTT
CASSLGGTAGSPLHF
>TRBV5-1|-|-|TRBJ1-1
TGCGCCAGCAGCTTGGAGTCACAGATTGAAGCTTTCTTT
CASSLESQIEAFF
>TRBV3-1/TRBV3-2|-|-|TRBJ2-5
TGTGCCAGCAGCCAAGGAGAGCTCCAGGGTATGGAGACCCAGTACTTC
CASSQGELQGMETQYF
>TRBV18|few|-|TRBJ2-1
TGTGCCAGCTCATCTCGGACACCCTACAATGAGCAGTTCTTC
CASSSRTPYNEQFF
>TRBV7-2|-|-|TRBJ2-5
TGTGCCAGCAGCTTAGATCTATCTGTGGAGACCCAGTACTTC
CASSLDLSVETQYF
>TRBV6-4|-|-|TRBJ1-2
TGTGCCAGCAGATCACAGGCCACGGAGGGCTACACCTTC
CASRSQATEGYTF
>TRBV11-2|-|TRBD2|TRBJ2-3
TGTGCCAGCAGCTCCCCTAGCGGACTTAGCACAGATACGCAGTATTTT
CASSSPSGLSTDTQYF
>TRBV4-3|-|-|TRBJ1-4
TGCGCCAGCAGCCAAGTCGCAGGATATAATGAAAAACTGTTTTTT
CASSQVAGYNEKLFF
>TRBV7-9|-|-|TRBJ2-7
TGTGCCAGCAGCTTAGCGCAATGGCAGGGGTCCTACGAGCAGTACTTC
CASSLAQWQGSYEQYF
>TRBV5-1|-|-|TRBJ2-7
TGCGCCAGCAGCCCTTCATGGCACGAGCAGTACTTC
CASSPSWHEQYF
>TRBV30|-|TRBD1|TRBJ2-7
TGTGCCTCCCACAGGGGGCCCTACGAGCAGTACTTC
CASHRGPYEQYF
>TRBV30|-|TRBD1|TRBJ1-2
TGTGCCTGGAGCGGGACAGGGGGTTATGGCTACACCTTC
CAWSGTGGYGYTF
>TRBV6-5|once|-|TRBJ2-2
TGTGCCAGCAGTCACCGGGGGGCCTGGGAGCTGTTTTTT
CASSHRGAWELFF
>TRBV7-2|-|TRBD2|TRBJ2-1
TGTGCCAGCAGCTTTCTTGGCGGGGGGGGTGAGCAGTTCTTC
CASSFLGGGGEQFF
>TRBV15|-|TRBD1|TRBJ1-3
TGTGCCACCAGCAGCCGGGACAGGTCAAAAACCACTGGAAACACCATATATTTT
CATSSRDRSKTTGNTIYF
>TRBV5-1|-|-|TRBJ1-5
TGCGCCAGCAGCGAAGGGGCCAATCAGCCCCAGCATTTT
CASSEGANQPQHF
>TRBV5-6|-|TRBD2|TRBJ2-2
TGTGCCAGCATTTCTTTGCGGGGGGCCACCGGGGAGCTGTTTTTT
CASISLRGATGELFF
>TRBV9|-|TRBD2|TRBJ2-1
TGTGCCAGCAGCGTAGAGTCTAGCGGGGGAGTTCAGTTCTTC
CASSVESSGGVQFF
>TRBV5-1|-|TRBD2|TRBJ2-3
TGCGCCAGCAGCTTGGCAAGCGGGGGGAGCACAGATACGCAGTATTTT
CASSLASGGSTDTQYF
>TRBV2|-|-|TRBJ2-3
TGTGCCAGCAGTTACACCCTAGGAACAGATACGCAGTATTTT
CASSYTLGTDTQYF
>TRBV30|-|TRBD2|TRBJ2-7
TGTGCCTGGACGAGGCGGGGGGCCCTGGAGCAGTACTTC
CAWTRRGALEQYF
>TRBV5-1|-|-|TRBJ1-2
TGCGCCAGCAGCTTGGAATCCTCTAACTATGGCTACACCTTC
CASSLESSNYGYTF
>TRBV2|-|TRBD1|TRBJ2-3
TGTGCCAGCAGTGAAGTGGGACAGAGCACAGATACGCAGTATTTT
CASSEVGQSTDTQYF
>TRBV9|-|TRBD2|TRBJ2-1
TGTGCCAGCAGCGTCGCCGGGACTAGCTTGGGCAATGAGCAGTTCTTC
CASSVAGTSLGNEQFF
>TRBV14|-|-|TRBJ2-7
TGTGCCAGCAGCCAAGGTAGAACCTACTACTACGAGCAGTACTTC
CASSQGRTYYYEQYF
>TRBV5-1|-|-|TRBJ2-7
TGCGCCAGCAGCCCCGTGGGGGGCTACGAGCAGTACTTC
CASSPVGGYEQYF
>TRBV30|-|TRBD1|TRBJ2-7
TGTGCCTGTTCCCGGGACAGGGATTTAATCCCCCGGGACGAGCAGTACTTC
CACSRDRDLIPRDEQYF
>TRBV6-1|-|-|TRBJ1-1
TGTGCCAGCAGTGAAGCGATAGTGAGCACTGAAGCTTTCTTT
CASSEAIVSTEAFF
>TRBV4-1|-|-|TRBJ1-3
TGCGCCAGCGGGGGCAGCTCTGGAAACACCATATATTTT
CASGGSSGNTIYF
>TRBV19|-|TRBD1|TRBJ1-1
TGTGCCAGTAGTATAGGGGCAGGGGGCGAAGCTTTCTTT
CASSIGAGGEAFF
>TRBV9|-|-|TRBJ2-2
TGTGCCAGCAGACGACTAGAGAACACCGGGGAGCTGTTTTTT
CASRRLENTGELFF
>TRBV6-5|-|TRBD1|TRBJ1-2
TGTGCCAGCATTTGGGACAGGGCTTCTCCCTATGGCTACACCTTC
CASIWDRASPYGYTF
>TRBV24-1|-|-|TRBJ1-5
TGTGCCACCAGTGATTCCCAGTTCAGTGCCGATACCAATCAGCCCCAGCATTTT
CATSDSQFSADTNQPQHF
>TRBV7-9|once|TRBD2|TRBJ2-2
TGTGCCAGCGCGATACTAGCGGGGGCCCTGGGGCACACCGGGGAGCTGTTTTTT
CASAILAGALGHTGELFF
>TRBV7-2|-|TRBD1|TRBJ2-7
TGTGCCAGCAGCTTAGGACAGGGGGCCTACGAGCAGTACTTC
CASSLGQGAYEQYF
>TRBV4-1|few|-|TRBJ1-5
TGCGCCAGCACCTCCTACGCGGGCCCCCATCAGCCCCAGCATTTT
CASTSYAGPHQPQHF
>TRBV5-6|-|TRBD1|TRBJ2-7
TGTGCCAGCAGCTTGCCAAGGACAGGGGGATACGAGCAGTACTTC
CASSLPRTGGYEQYF
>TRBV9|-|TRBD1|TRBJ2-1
TGTGCCAGCACCAAACTGGGGGGACAGGGGTACAATGAGCAGTTCTTC
CASTKLGGQGYNEQFF
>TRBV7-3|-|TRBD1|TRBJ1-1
TGTGCCAGCAGCCCTGTTTCGACAGGGCTCGCTGAAGCTTTCTTT
CASSPVSTGLAEAFF